This entry features one T cell receptor beta chain sequence. Original processing notes: It was from reference gene primer amplification that nucleated cell counts were estimated. Generated by immunoSEQ multiplex PCR, the TCRdb table keeps only in-frame clones and is missing some. From that table come the V and J calls and clone size; the DNA was used to work out D and trimming. The profile shows 200,000 to 250,000 clones, around 90% of them singletons. There are 13 residues in the CDR3. Trimming cost V 6 bases and J 4 bases, with 12 bases left between them. Germline CDR1 reads MNHEY; CDR2 reads SVGAGI. Which cohort a participant joined came from the clinical history participants gave. Within 2 weeks of study entry, exposed participants had contacted a PCR-confirmed or clinician-diagnosed COVID-19 case. The sample belongs to a study of blood T cell repertoires in COVID-19. Study information: Donors in the United States, Italy and Spain gave samples during acute or convalescent COVID-19.

The sample comprised PBMCs or T cells enriched from blood (not recorded which). V is TRBV6-5 and J is TRBJ1-2; D gene ambiguous. The clonotype originates from a woman aged 25-40 years who had been exposed to COVID-19. In DNA form, the CDR3 reads TGTGCCAGCAGCCGCGACAAGAGCTATGGCTACACCTTC. Translating it yields CASSRDKSYGYTF.